Each of the 24 T cell receptor beta chains below was sequenced from the same sample in a study of shared clonotypes between healthy human individuals. The table came from immunoSEQ multiplex PCR; TCRdb's copy has only in-frame clones and leaves some out. Here the sample spans under 2.5 million clones, less than 95% being singletons. Sequenced: naive CD4+ T cells from PBMCs. Subset specified: CD45RA+ positively selected. These receptors originate from a man between 18 and 35 years old in good health. Some clones in this sample may be carry-over from other donors' samples.

The genes are TRBV7-3 and TRBJ2-3; TRBD2 might be the D (6 bases). Looked up from germline, CDR1 is SGHTA and CDR2 is FQGTGA. CDR3 length: 17 amino acids. The V gene lost 5 bases and the J gene lost 4 bases, with 22 bases spanning the gap. The CDR3 here is CASSQGPHGGWADTQYF. The CDR3 region has the DNA TGTGCCAGCAGCCAAGGGCCCCACGGAGGGTGGGCAGATACGCAGTATTTT. Looking up the rest from reference TRBV7-3 and TRBJ2-3 gives the full variable domain: GAGVSQTPSNKVTEKGKYVELRCDPISGHTALYWYRQSLGQGPEFLIYFQGTGAADDSGLPNDRFFAVRPEGSVSTLKIQRTERGDSAVYLCASSQGPHGGWADTQYFGPGTRLTVL.

The rearrangement uses TRBV7-2 and TRBJ1-4; no firm D call. Germline loops: CDR1 SGHTA, CDR2 FQGNSA. V shed 11 bases and J shed 5 bases, with 18 bases lying between them. The CDR3 sequence is 14 residues long. In nucleotides, the CDR3 is TGTGCCTCCCAACCGGCGGTAGAAAATGAAAAACTGTTTTTT. It yields the protein CASQPAVENEKLFF.

The chain uses TRBV2 and TRBJ1-2, with a tentative D call TRBD1 (5 bases). The CDR3 runs to 14 residues. V gave up 5 bases and J gave up 8 bases, with 18 bases separating them. Germline V gene sequence: CDR1 SNHLY, CDR2 FYNNEI. The CDR3 spells CASSQDRDGGGYTF. CDR3 bases: TGTGCCAGCAGTCAGGACCGGGACGGCGGAGGCTACACCTTC. The variable domain in full, completed from reference TRBV2 and TRBJ1-2, reads EPEVTQTPSHQVTQMGQEVILRCVPISNHLYFYWYRQILGQKVEFLVSFYNNEISEKSEIFDDQFSVERPDGSNFTLKIRSTKLEDSAMYFCASSQDRDGGGYTFGSGTRLTVV.

V usage is TRBV10-3 and J usage is TRBJ2-3; 16 bases fit TRBD2. The CDR3 is made up of 15 amino acids. CDR1 is ENHRY and CDR2 is SYGVKD in the germline V gene. With V trimmed by 10 bases and J by 4 bases, 5 bases remained unmatched. CDR3 sequence reads: CATGLAGGLADTQYF. DNA of the CDR3: TGTGCCACGGGACTAGCGGGAGGGCTCGCAGATACGCAGTATTTT.

This chain connects TRBV6-5 to TRBJ2-6; D is possibly TRBD2 (6 bases). The CDR3 is 15 residues long. The V end was cut by 6 bases, the J end by 2 bases, with 11 bases between. Germline values: CDR1 MNHEY, CDR2 SVGAGI. CDR3 DNA sequence: TGTGCCAGCAGACCAGGGACTGCTGGGGCCAACGTCCTGACTTTC. It yields the protein CASRPGTAGANVLTF.

This sequence joins TRBV5-6 and TRBJ2-1, with unresolved D. This CDR3 is 13 amino acids long. From germline, CDR1 is SGHDT and CDR2 YYEEEE. V lost 2 bases and J lost 3, with 6 bases in between. The CDR3 reads CASSFGSYNEQFF. The CDR3 nucleotides read TGTGCCAGCAGCTTCGGCAGCTACAATGAGCAGTTCTTC. The entire variable domain, with the rest obtained from reference TRBV5-6 and TRBJ2-1, is as follows: DAGVTQSPTHLIKTRGQQVTLRCSPKSGHDTVSWYQQALGQGPQFIFQYYEEEERQRGNFPDRFSGHQFPNYSSELNVNALLLGDSALYLCASSFGSYNEQFFGPGTRLTVL.

V usage is TRBV5-1 and J usage is TRBJ2-3; 10 positions agree with TRBD2. J was trimmed by 2 bases and V by 4 bases; bases with no gene match: 7. Germline V gene sequence: CDR1 SGHRS, CDR2 YFSETQ. There are 16 residues in the CDR3. The CDR3 spells CASSLRTSGFTDTQYF. DNA for the CDR3: TGCGCCAGCAGCCTCCGGACTAGCGGCTTCACAGATACGCAGTATTTT.

V gene TRBV7-9 combines with J gene TRBJ1-5; a possible D gene is TRBD1 (5 bases). Germline V gives CDR1 SEHNR, CDR2 FQNEAQ (reference sequence). V was shortened by 4 bases and J by 11 bases, with 12 bases between the two germline ends. The CDR3 is 12 amino acids. The CDR3 sequence: CASSSGPGTQHF. The CDR3 DNA follows: TGTGCCAGCAGCTCAGGGCCGGGCACCCAGCATTTT.

This clone was found once. V is TRBV15 and J is TRBJ1-5; D unclear. The CDR3 loop spans 15 amino acids. Germline lookup yields CDR1 LNHNV and CDR2 YYDKDF (reference sequence). The V end lost 0 bases, the J end lost 3 bases, and 9 bases lay between the germline ends. The CDR3 region has the DNA TGTGCCACCAGCAGAGATAAAAGGTCCAATCAGCCCCAGCATTTT. Translated: CATSRDKRSNQPQHF.

The V call is TRBV5-4, the J call TRBJ2-2; 11 bases align to TRBD2. Trimming removed 4 bases from V and 6 bases from J; junction bases left unmatched: 8. The CDR3 is 16 residues long. Germline CDR1 is SGHNT and CDR2 is YYREEE (reference sequence). The CDR3 DNA is TGTGCCAGCAGCATGACTAGCGGGACGGCCCCCGGGGAGCTGTTTTTT. Encoded protein: CASSMTSGTAPGELFF.

This chain connects TRBV5-6 to TRBJ2-2; 12 bases match TRBD2. This CDR3 is 16 amino acids long. Germline trimming cut 3 bases from V and 5 bases from J; bases unmatched to any gene: 5. From germline, CDR1 is SGHDT and CDR2 YYEEEE. The CDR3 reads CASSSVLAGGTGELFF. CDR3 DNA sequence: TGTGCCAGCAGCTCTGTACTAGCGGGAGGTACCGGGGAGCTGTTTTTT.

The chain has TRBV7-2 and TRBJ2-1; no definite D call. V lost 1 base and J lost 3, with 10 bases in between. Germline assignment: CDR1 SGHTA and CDR2 FQGNSA. The length of the CDR3 is 15 residues. CDR3 DNA: TGTGCCAGCAGCTTAGTGGGCAGCTTCTACAATGAGCAGTTCTTC. Residues: CASSLVGSFYNEQFF.

The chain employs TRBV5-6 and TRBJ1-2; D not resolved. The V end was cut by 4 bases, the J end by 1 base, with 14 bases between. CDR3 length: 15 residues. Germline lookup yields CDR1 SGHDT and CDR2 YYEEEE. The DNA of the CDR3 is TGTGCCAGCAGCCGCACACAACGGCTTAACTATGGCTACACCTTC. This sequence encodes CASSRTQRLNYGYTF. The full variable domain, its missing parts supplied by reference TRBV5-6 and TRBJ1-2, is DAGVTQSPTHLIKTRGQQVTLRCSPKSGHDTVSWYQQALGQGPQFIFQYYEEEERQRGNFPDRFSGHQFPNYSSELNVNALLLGDSALYLCASSRTQRLNYGYTFGSGTRLTVV.

The V call is TRBV11-2, the J call TRBJ2-3, with 9 bases fitting TRBD2. The CDR3 contains 16 residues. V lost 2 bases and J lost 2; bases outside the gene matches: 5. CDR1 and CDR2 (germline): SGHAT, FQNNGV. This CDR3 reads CASSLLAGGDTDTQYF. For the CDR3, the DNA is TGTGCCAGCAGCTTACTGGCGGGGGGGGACACAGATACGCAGTATTTT.

The chain joins TRBV5-1 to TRBJ1-1; D not certain. From germline, CDR1 is SGHRS and CDR2 YFSETQ. V lost 6 bases and J 1 base, leaving 10 bases between the germline ends. The CDR3 runs to 13 residues. The CDR3 nucleotides are TGCGCCAGCACCTTCGGGGAGAACACTGAAGCTTTCTTT. This translates into CASTFGENTEAFF.

This chain uses TRBV7-9 with TRBJ2-1, with D possibly matching TRBD2 (5 bases). Germline CDR1 and CDR2: SEHNR and FQNEAQ (reference sequence). Trimming cost V 0 bases and J 8 bases, with 11 bases left between them. The CDR3 sequence is 14 residues long. The CDR3 DNA follows: TGTGCCAGCAGCTTAGCTCGGACTTCCGATGAGCAGTTCTTC. It codes for CASSLARTSDEQFF. The full variable domain, completed using reference TRBV7-9 and TRBJ2-1, is DTGVSQNPRHKITKRGQNVTFRCDPISEHNRLYWYRQTLGQGPEFLTYFQNEAQLEKSRLLSDRFSAERPKGSFSTLEIQRTEQGDSAMYLCASSLARTSDEQFFGPGTRLTVL.

This clone was seen a single time. The rearrangement joins TRBV2 to TRBJ2-5, with 8 bases lining up with TRBD1. The germline CDR1 and CDR2 sequences are SNHLY and FYNNEI. V lost 5 bases to trimming and J lost 5 bases; unmatched junction nucleotides: 7. The CDR3 consists of 14 residues. The CDR3 coding sequence is TGTGCCAGCAGTAGGCAGGGGGCCTGGGAGACCCAGTACTTC. It specifies CASSRQGAWETQYF.

The chain uses TRBV4-2 and TRBJ2-1; D is unresolved. This CDR3 comprises 17 residues. The germline gives CDR1 LGHNA, CDR2 YNFKEQ. Trimming removed 2 bases at V and 3 bases at J, with 17 bases between. The CDR3 DNA is TGTGCCAGCAGCCAACTCCAGACCCGGCGGCTCTACAATGAGCAGTTCTTC. Protein sequence: CASSQLQTRRLYNEQFF.

The chain has TRBV5-1 and TRBJ2-3; 13 bases map to TRBD2. V lost 0 bases and J lost 2; bases outside the gene matches: 9. The CDR3 contains 19 residues. From germline, CDR1 is SGHRS and CDR2 YFSETQ. Written as DNA, the CDR3 is TGCGCCAGCAGCTTGGACTGGACTAGCGGGAGATATGACACAGATACGCAGTATTTT. This sequence encodes CASSLDWTSGRYDTDTQYF.

The J gene is TRBJ1-1, the V gene TRBV13; TRBD1 aligns across 8 bases. J gave up 0 bases and V 5 bases, and 5 bases lay outside the gene matches. The CDR3 extends over 15 amino acids. From germline, CDR1 is PRHDT and CDR2 FYEKMQ (reference sequence). DNA of the CDR3: TGTGCCAGCAGCCTAAGACAGGGGATGAACACTGAAGCTTTCTTT. Residues: CASSLRQGMNTEAFF.

The gene calls are TRBV29-1 and TRBJ1-5; a possible D gene is TRBD1 (6 bases). The CDR3 consists of 14 residues. Trimming left V 5 bases short and J 1 base short, with 12 bases between. Germline CDR1 and CDR2: SQVTM and ANQGSEA. The CDR3 sequence: CSVTGKRSNQPQHF. The DNA for the CDR3 is TGCAGCGTTACAGGGAAGAGGAGCAATCAGCCCCAGCATTTT.

The rearrangement joins TRBV4-3 to TRBJ2-7; unclear D gene. V lost 0 bases and J lost 1, with 10 bases in between. Looked up from germline, CDR1 is LGHNA and CDR2 is YSLEER. CDR3 size: 15 residues. DNA for the CDR3: TGCGCCAGCAGCCAAGATTGGGCCCAATCCTACGAGCAGTACTTC. It yields the protein CASSQDWAQSYEQYF.

This chain uses TRBV10-3 with TRBJ2-1; 16 bases are shared with TRBD2. The CDR3 runs 19 residues. The trim removed 6 bases at V and 1 base at J, leaving 9 bases unmatched. Germline V gene sequence: CDR1 ENHRY, CDR2 SYGVKD. The CDR3 sequence is CAIRRQGGLAGGSYNEQFF. The CDR3 DNA reads TGTGCCATCAGAAGACAGGGGGGACTAGCGGGAGGGTCCTACAATGAGCAGTTCTTC.

The chain is built from TRBV5-1 and TRBJ2-7, with 8 bases aligning to TRBD1. This CDR3 is 14 amino acids long. V shed 3 bases, J shed 6 bases, and the junction held 8 bases outside the gene matches. From germline, CDR1 is SGHRS and CDR2 YFSETQ. This CDR3 is CASSSRTGRGEQYF. CDR3 nucleotide sequence: TGCGCCAGCAGCTCGAGGACAGGGAGAGGCGAGCAGTACTTC.